Reported below is one T cell receptor (beta chain). Its target is not known. These data belong to a study of a mutant IDH1 vaccine in newly diagnosed glioma. Noted time point: week 35, safety follow-up. Vaccine doses each comprised 300 ug of mutant IDH1 20-mer peptide, with topical imiquimod. Per germline, CDR1 KGHSH and CDR2 LQKENI. The CDR3 consists of 15 residues. With 6 bases clipped from V and 4 bases from J, the junction kept 9 bases outside the gene matches. Some clones are missing from TCRdb's copy, which holds only in-frame ones; the method was immunoSEQ multiplex PCR. The sample contains 42,000 or so clones, about 80% of which appear only once. Regarding the study as a whole: Pseudoprogression looked unconnected to shifts in top peripheral T cell clonotypes.

The sequencing here drew on PBMCs, taken from a glioma patient whose treatment included an IDH1 peptide vaccine. This receptor was taken from a woman aged 45-65 years with glioma. The chain combines TRBV18 with TRBJ1-1; 9 nucleotides agree with TRBD1. The CDR3 protein is CASSPTGGSGTEAFF. CDR3 in DNA: TGTGCCAGCTCTCCTACAGGGGGCTCGGGCACTGAAGCTTTCTTT.